The T cell receptor beta chain described here comes from a study of cytomegalovirus exposure and HLA in healthy donors. The wider study: Early released data had around 79 million unique TCRs, all coming from HLA-typed donors.

Primers included in the PCR were 60 Vbeta and 13 Jbeta primers. The data were produced by immunoSEQ multiplex PCR, yet TCRdb's version contains in-frame clones alone and is incomplete. The sample consists of 150,000 to 200,000 clones, around three quarters of them appearing once. Overall study results and limits: At a 0.05 false discovery rate, a later analysis found some 18,000 TCR beta sequences to be associated with HLA alleles. Cytomegalovirus association was assigned to under 200 TCR beta chains. TCR beta sequences reportedly predicted the HLA-A and HLA-B alleles of most subjects accurately.

Note on this clone: Its antigen is still unknown.

The clonotype originates from a man in his forties in good health and CMV-seropositive. The specimen sequenced was PBMCs.

CDR3 sequence: CASSLGGGTATYEQYF. The CDR3 DNA reads as TGTGCCAGCAGCTTAGGGGGAGGGACTGCCACCTACGAGCAGTACTTC. J is TRBJ2-7 and V is TRBV11-2; 7 nucleotides match TRBD2. CDR1 and CDR2 (germline): SGHAT, FQNNGV. Unmatched junction bases numbered 8, after V lost 1 base and J lost 2 bases. The CDR3 runs 16 residues.